The source of this T cell receptor (beta chain) is a study of CD8+CD57+ T cells in acquired aplastic anemia. In patients chosen for sequencing, flow cytometry had shown CD8+CD57+ cell expansion. Patients were untreated when blood was sampled. According to the study, genomic DNA was the template for TCR beta VDJ and CDR3 profiling. A single record per CDR3 protein comes from TCRdb applying MiXCR to the reads. Of roughly 200,000 distinct CDR3 sequences detected, roughly 65% appear once; the ten largest clones hold approximately 42%. V was cut by 1 base and J by 4 bases, with 10 bases left in between. CDR1 is SGHVS and CDR2 is FQNEAQ in the germline V gene. The CDR3 spans 14 residues.

The TCR sequence derives from a human donor with aplastic anemia. The sequenced sample consisted of sorted CD4+, CD8+, or CD8+CD57+ T cells (not recorded which) from PBMCs. The chain carries TRBV7-8 and TRBJ1-2, with D unclear. CDR3: CASSLGSDSYGYTF. The CDR3 nucleotides are TGTGCCAGCAGCTTAGGGTCGGATAGCTATGGCTACACCTTC.